This TCR beta chain was profiled in a study of shared clonotypes between healthy human individuals. Germline V CDR1 and CDR2: SGHRS, YFSETQ. The length of the CDR3 is 14 residues. Trimming cost V 0 bases and J 3 bases, with 10 bases left between them. In the original processing: In the immunoSEQ data, sequences were junction-only and lacked quality scores, so filtering differed. Profiled with immunoSEQ multiplex PCR; TCRdb holds only in-frame clones, not every one. That table supplies the V and J calls and clone size; D and trimming were determined from the DNA. The sample lists some 470,000 clones; around 80% were seen once.

The genes are TRBV5-1 and TRBJ2-7; the D is unclear. The sequenced sample consisted of PBMCs. The receptor's source is a woman aged 40 to 50 in good health. Some clones in this sample may be carry-over from other donors' samples. DNA of the CDR3: TGCGCCAGCAGCTTGGAGCGAGAAATCTACGAGCAGTACTTC. This codes for CASSLEREIYEQYF.